These 26 T cell receptor beta chains originate from one sample sequenced in a study of neurological immune-mediated disorders (dated by TCRdb to between 2019 and 2020). The library was made by 5' RACE. Sequencing took place on an Illumina HiSeq 2500. Using fastp trimming at Q25 and MiXCR clonotype assembly, TCRdb reanalyzed the public sequencing data and kept in-frame beta chains. Merged by CDR3 protein, the rows form single entries marked with the most common genes and DNA. Recorded for this sample are more than 50,000 distinct CDR3 sequences; more than 20% of them occurred a single time. The ten largest clones add up to roughly 4.6% of the sample. Per the publication, the time point label means: technical triplicate 2. What was sequenced was PBMCs. These receptors all come from a man aged 60 to 75 with HTLV-1-associated myelopathy (HAM/TSP).

This clonotype was counted at least ten times. The CDR3 DNA is TGTGCCAGCAGTCAGGGGGCGGGTCAGCCCCAGCATTTT. Translation: CASSQGAGQPQHF. This chain joins TRBV6-1 and TRBJ1-5, with TRBD1 matching 8 bases. The germline gives CDR1 MNHNS, CDR2 SASEGT. V gave up 5 bases and J gave up 6 bases; unmatched junction bases: 3. The CDR3 totals 13 residues.

The rearrangement uses TRBV15 and TRBJ2-7; 12 nucleotides align to TRBD2. V dropped 1 base and J dropped 8; count of bases not matched to a gene: 3. CDR1 and CDR2 from the germline V gene are LNHNV and YYDKDF (reference sequence). This CDR3 has 14 residues. CDR3 in DNA: TGTGCCACCAGCAGAGGGACTAGCGGGAATCAGCAGTACTTC. Residues: CATSRGTSGNQQYF.

Regarding this clonotype: A read error is possible here, since a much larger clone lies one base away. This chain links TRBV10-2 with TRBJ2-3, with TRBD2 matching 8 bases. There are 19 residues in the CDR3. Germline CDR1 reads WSHSY; CDR2 reads SAAADI. Trimming removed 2 bases from V and 2 bases from J; junction bases left unmatched: 15. CDR3 sequence: CASSETGTNGRAITDTQYF. In DNA form, the CDR3 reads TGCGCCAGCAGTGAGACCGGGACTAACGGGAGGGCTATCACAGATACGCAGTATTTT.

This clonotype has a count of ten or more. The DNA for the CDR3 is TGTGCCAGCGGGAGGAACACCGGGGAGCTGTTTTTT. Translated: CASGRNTGELFF. The rearrangement uses TRBV6-6 and TRBJ2-2; tentatively, D is TRBD2 (5 bases). Trimming took 8 bases from V and 1 from J, leaving 5 bases between them. Germline values: CDR1 MNHNY, CDR2 SVGAGI (reference sequence). This CDR3 has 12 amino acids.

This clonotype was observed a handful of times. The chain employs TRBV7-2 and TRBJ2-7; TRBD2 is a possible D gene (6 bases). The CDR3 has 15 amino acids. V lost 1 base to trimming and J lost 7 bases, with 17 bases between them. Germline-derived CDR1 and CDR2 are SGHTA and FQGNSA. This chain's CDR3 is CASSLGGGGIGEQYF. CDR3 nucleotide sequence: TGTGCCAGCAGCTTAGGGGGCGGCGGGATCGGGGAGCAGTACTTC.

This clonotype was seen ten or more times. The chain has TRBV5-1 and TRBJ2-2; a weak D match, TRBD1 (5 bases). This CDR3 has 14 amino acids. The germline V gene has CDR1 SGHRS and CDR2 YFSETQ. V lost 0 bases, J lost 7 bases, and 10 bases lay in between. In nucleotides, the CDR3 is TGCGCCAGCAGCTTGGGACAGACGGGCGGGGAGCTGTTTTTT. Translation gives CASSLGQTGGELFF.

This clonotype was detected ten times or more. V and J are TRBV5-1 and TRBJ1-1; D not resolved. The CDR3 is made up of 16 amino acids. Trimming cost V 0 bases and J 4 bases, with 16 bases left between them. Per the germline V gene, CDR1 is SGHRS and CDR2 is YFSETQ. Here the CDR3 DNA reads TGCGCCAGCAGCTTGGCCGGGAGTTTTAGGATCACTGAAGCTTTCTTT. Its translation: CASSLAGSFRITEAFF. Drawing the rest from reference TRBV5-1 and TRBJ1-1, the complete variable domain is KAGVTQTPRYLIKTRGQQVTLSCSPISGHRSVSWYQQTPGQGLQFLFEYFSETQRNKGNFPGRFSGRQFSNSRSEMNVSTLELGDSALYLCASSLAGSFRITEAFFGQGTRLTVV.

This clonotype was counted ten times or more. The chain links TRBV5-1 to TRBJ2-1; a possible D gene is TRBD2 (5 bases). The length of the CDR3 is 15 residues. The germline V gene has CDR1 SGHRS and CDR2 YFSETQ. Deletions cut 3 bases from V and 0 bases from J, with 10 bases between. The CDR3 reads CASSSGKSSYNEQFF. CDR3 nucleotide sequence: TGCGCCAGCAGCTCCGGGAAGAGCTCCTACAATGAGCAGTTCTTC.

This chain connects TRBV19 to TRBJ1-6; D might be TRBD1 (6 bases). From germline, CDR1 is LNHDA and CDR2 SQIVND (reference sequence). Trimming shortened V by 6 bases and J by 5 bases, and 14 bases separated the two germline ends. This CDR3 is 15 amino acids long. The CDR3 protein is CASSRRTVNNSPLHF. The DNA of the CDR3 is TGTGCCAGTAGCCGCCGGACAGTAAATAATTCACCCCTCCACTTT.

This chain uses TRBV2 with TRBJ2-7; 11 bases are shared with TRBD2. Germline V gene sequence: CDR1 SNHLY, CDR2 FYNNEI. J lost 3 bases, V lost 6 bases, and 7 bases had no gene match. The CDR3 extends over 15 amino acids. In DNA, the CDR3 is TGTGCCAGCAGCACCGGGACTAGCGGAATCTACGAGCAGTACTTC. Its translation is CASSTGTSGIYEQYF.

With respect to this clonotype: An end of the junction does not agree with germline; a read error may underlie this. The chain combines TRBV18 with TRBJ2-2; 13 bases are shared with TRBD2. Germline CDR1 and CDR2: KGHSH and LQKENI. CDR3 length: 15 residues. CDR3 sequence: CASSKGLAGAGGLFF. In nucleotides, the CDR3 is TGTGCCAGCTCAAAAGGACTAGCGGGAGCCGGGGGGCTGTTTTTT.

The CDR3 DNA sequence: TGTGCCAGCAGCCTTCGACAGGGGGCCAACACCATATATTTT. Its translation: CASSLRQGANTIYF. V gene TRBV3-1 combines with J gene TRBJ1-3, with 10 bases fitting TRBD1. V gave up 4 bases and J gave up 7 bases; unmatched junction bases: 4. CDR3 size: 14 residues. Germline CDR1 and CDR2: LGHDT and YNNKEL (reference sequence).

This clonotype was seen many times. The V and J genes are TRBV29-1 and TRBJ2-5, with D tentatively TRBD1 (6 bases). Trimming took 7 bases from V and 0 from J, leaving 12 bases between them. CDR1 and CDR2 from the germline V gene are SQVTM and ANQGSEA. The CDR3 covers 13 residues. CDR3 loop: CSAYDRNQETQYF. Here the CDR3 DNA reads TGCAGCGCGTACGACAGGAACCAAGAGACCCAGTACTTC.

This clonotype was picked up many times. The V and J genes are TRBV29-1 and TRBJ2-2, with TRBD2 matching over 9 bases. After removal of 6 bases from V and 3 bases from J, the junction contained 5 bases not matched to a gene. CDR3 length: 14 amino acids. CDR1 is SQVTM and CDR2 is ANQGSEA in the germline V gene. The CDR3 protein is CSVPGTSYTGELFF. The CDR3 region has the DNA TGCAGCGTACCCGGGACTAGCTACACCGGGGAGCTGTTTTTT.

In this sample, this clonotype turned up many times. The chain joins TRBV4-1 to TRBJ2-1; 13 bases align to TRBD2. The CDR3 has 16 residues. Per germline, CDR1 MGHRA and CDR2 YSYEKL. J gave up 9 bases and V 5 bases, and 10 bases lay outside the gene matches. The CDR3 loop reads CASSIGTLAGGREQFF. CDR3 coding DNA: TGCGCCAGCAGCATCGGAACACTAGCGGGAGGGCGTGAGCAGTTCTTC.

This clonotype was recorded at least ten times. The chain uses TRBV11-2 and TRBJ2-1; D unclear. In germline, CDR1 is SGHAT, CDR2 FQNNGV. The V and J ends lost 5 bases and 8 bases respectively, with 16 bases between them. The CDR3 loop spans 14 amino acids. Written as DNA, the CDR3 is TGTGCCAGCAGCCAAGTAGGAAACAAGTATGAGCAGTTCTTC. Its translation: CASSQVGNKYEQFF.

The table lists this clonotype with many counts. J is TRBJ2-7 and V is TRBV29-1; TRBD1 matches at 7 bases. Germline V CDR1 and CDR2: SQVTM, ANQGSEA. CDR3 length equals 15 residues. V dropped 6 bases and J dropped 0; count of bases not matched to a gene: 11. CDR3 in DNA: TGCAGCGTCCGGACAGGAATAGACCCCTCCTACGAGCAGTACTTC. Encoded protein: CSVRTGIDPSYEQYF.

This clonotype was seen ten or more times. The junction departs from the called germline gene at one end, perhaps through a read error. The rearrangement links TRBV6-1 to TRBJ2-5, with D hard to call. This CDR3 has 17 residues. The germline V gene encodes CDR1 MNHNS and CDR2 SASEGT. The CDR3: CASGPPIALQPQETQYF. The CDR3 DNA reads TGTGCCAGCGGCCCCCCAATAGCCCTCCAGCCACAAGAAACCCAGTACTTC.

The chain is built from TRBV6-5 and TRBJ2-7; TRBD2 agrees at 11 bases. Germline V gives CDR1 MNHEY, CDR2 SVGAGI. The length of the CDR3 is 13 residues. The junction had 7 bases not matched to a gene; V was cut back by 6 bases and J by 9 bases. The CDR3 protein is CASSQGLAGRQYF. In DNA form, the CDR3 reads TGTGCCAGCAGCCAAGGACTAGCGGGTAGGCAGTACTTC.

The table lists this clonotype with many counts. The rearrangement uses TRBV29-1 and TRBJ2-1; 12 bases are a match to TRBD2. Germline trimming cut 6 bases from V and 6 bases from J; bases unmatched to any gene: 3. CDR1 and CDR2 (germline): SQVTM, ANQGSEA. The CDR3 contains 13 residues. Written as DNA, the CDR3 is TGCAGCGTCCTAGCGGGAGGGCCCAATGAGCAGTTCTTC. Translating gives CSVLAGGPNEQFF.

This clonotype was found many times. The rearrangement uses TRBV5-1 and TRBJ2-2; 10 bases map to TRBD2. Germline V gene sequence: CDR1 SGHRS, CDR2 YFSETQ. V was clipped by 0 bases and J by 6 bases; unmatched bases: 2. The length of the CDR3 is 15 residues. CDR3 sequence (DNA): TGCGCCAGCAGCTTGGAAGGGACTAGCGCCGGGGAGCTGTTTTTT. As protein: CASSLEGTSAGELFF.

By sample share, this clonotype is medium-sized. This chain connects TRBV5-1 to TRBJ1-2; D ambiguous. Deletions cut 5 bases from V and 6 bases from J, with 11 bases between. The V gene's germline CDR1 is SGHRS and CDR2 YFSETQ. The CDR3 length is 12 residues. CDR3: CASRLGGHGYTF. DNA for the CDR3: TGCGCCAGCAGACTAGGCGGGCATGGCTACACCTTC.

This clonotype was picked up many times. The chain is built from TRBV12-3 or TRBV12-4 and TRBJ2-2, with D uncertain. Trimming cost V 1 base and J 7 bases, with 7 bases left between them. CDR3 length equals 13 residues. Here the CDR3 reads CASSLGDGGELFF. Here the CDR3 DNA reads TGTGCCAGCAGTTTAGGGGATGGCGGGGAGCTGTTTTTT.

The chain carries TRBV19 and TRBJ2-3, with TRBD2 matching 8 bases. Germline V CDR1 and CDR2: LNHDA, SQIVND (reference sequence). V shed 2 bases and J 0 bases; nucleotides not matched to a gene: 1. The CDR3 has 15 residues. CDR3 protein: CASSISSGSTDTQYF. The CDR3 nucleotides are TGTGCCAGTAGTATATCTAGCGGGAGCACAGATACGCAGTATTTT. Full variable domain (remainder filled in from reference TRBV19 and TRBJ2-3): DGGITQSPKYLFRKEGQNVTLSCEQNLNHDAMYWYRQDPGQGLRLIYYSQIVNDFQKGDIAEGYSVSREKKESFPLTVTSAQKNPTAFYLCASSISSGSTDTQYFGPGTRLTVL.

The chain links TRBV11-2 to TRBJ2-4, with 7 positions matching TRBD2. Germline V gene sequence: CDR1 SGHAT, CDR2 FQNNGV. The length of the CDR3 is 12 residues. V shed 5 bases, J shed 9 bases, and the junction held 4 bases outside the gene matches. The CDR3 DNA sequence: TGTGCCAGCAGCCCCGGGACTACCATTCAGTACTTC. Protein: CASSPGTTIQYF.

The sample holds many counts of this clonotype. This chain uses TRBV12-3 or TRBV12-4 with TRBJ2-1; 8 bases are a match to TRBD2. Trimming removed 6 bases from V and 4 bases from J; junction bases left unmatched: 2. CDR3 length equals 13 residues. The CDR3 sequence: CASRTGGYNEQFF. CDR3 nucleotide sequence: TGTGCCAGCAGAACGGGAGGGTACAATGAGCAGTTCTTC.